The source of this T cell receptor (beta chain) is a study of blood T cell repertoires in COVID-19. Study in general: PBMCs, B-cell-depleted T cells, or T cells provided the cDNA or gDNA that made up the material.

Measured with immunoSEQ multiplex PCR; TCRdb has only the in-frame clones, and not every one. The table has over 250,000 clones, roughly 86% seen once. This clone was seen only a few times. The sequence was collected from a woman aged 25-40 years with acute or convalescent COVID-19. The sequenced sample was peripheral blood.

CDR3 in DNA: TGTGCCAGTAGTCGTAGCGGGGGCTCCTACGAGCAGTACTTC. It is translated as CASSRSGGSYEQYF. The rearrangement links TRBV19 to TRBJ2-7; TRBD2 matches at 9 bases. This CDR3 region has 14 residues. With 5 bases clipped from V and 0 bases from J, the junction kept 2 bases outside the gene matches. Germline-derived CDR1 and CDR2 are LNHDA and SQIVND (reference sequence).